The 32 T cell receptor beta chains presented below share a single source sample, sequenced in a study of blood T cell repertoires in COVID-19 (dated by TCRdb to about 2020). Libraries came from the immunoSEQ multiplex PCR assay. The clones in this table, taken by TCRdb from immuneACCESS, are in-frame only. Not every clone is retained; where verified, under half of the shortfall comes from an unresolved V gene, and the cause of the rest is unknown. The sample records 30,000 to 40,000 clones, 70% to 90% of which are singletons. The ten largest clones capture roughly 15% of the sample. Material: peripheral blood. These receptors were obtained from a human donor in a cohort sampled during active COVID-19.

CDR3 bases: TGTGCCAGCAGTGAAGCCCAGGGGAACACCGGGGAGCTGTTTTTT. Translation: CASSEAQGNTGELFF. V usage is TRBV2 and J usage is TRBJ2-2; tentative D call: TRBD1 (5 bases). The CDR3 has 15 amino acids. Per the germline V gene, CDR1 is SNHLY and CDR2 is FYNNEI. V lost 0 bases and J lost 1, with 6 bases in between. Combining the CDR3 with reference TRBV2 and TRBJ2-2 gives the whole variable domain EPEVTQTPSHQVTQMGQEVILRCVPISNHLYFYWYRQILGQKVEFLVSFYNNEISEKSEIFDDQFSVERPDGSNFTLKIRSTKLEDSAMYFCASSEAQGNTGELFFGEGSRLTVL.

This chain's CDR3 is CASSDTGTLGNQPQHF. The CDR3 nucleotides are TGTGCCAGCAGCGACACCGGGACTCTTGGAAATCAGCCCCAGCATTTT. The chain links TRBV7-2 to TRBJ1-5, with a tentative D call TRBD1 (5 bases). Germline V gene sequence: CDR1 SGHTA, CDR2 FQGNSA. This CDR3 comprises 16 residues. V lost 5 bases and J 4 bases, leaving 18 bases between the germline ends.

The chain links TRBV10-3 to TRBJ2-3; no firm D call. Germline V lookup: CDR1 ENHRY, CDR2 SYGVKD. Trimming took 2 bases from V and 5 from J, leaving 8 bases between them. The CDR3 is 13 amino acids. The CDR3: CAISEGRKDTQYF. The DNA for the CDR3 is TGTGCCATCAGTGAGGGCAGGAAAGATACGCAGTATTTT.

The chain has TRBV10-2 and TRBJ2-7; 8 nucleotides align to TRBD1. Germline loops: CDR1 WSHSY, CDR2 SAAADI. The CDR3 covers 15 residues. The trim removed 3 bases at V and 6 bases at J, leaving 10 bases unmatched. The DNA for the CDR3 is TGCGCCAGCAGTGAAGTTTGGCAGGGGGCCGCCGAGCAGTACTTC. The encoded protein is CASSEVWQGAAEQYF.

The chain combines TRBV10-3 with TRBJ2-1, with 8 bases lining up with TRBD2. CDR1 is ENHRY and CDR2 is SYGVKD in the germline V gene. This CDR3 spans 13 amino acids. V gave up 4 bases and J gave up 8 bases; unmatched junction bases: 4. The CDR3, as DNA: TGTGCCATCAGTGGTCGGGGGGGAGATGAGCAGTTCTTC. Its translation: CAISGRGGDEQFF.

This chain joins TRBV4-2 and TRBJ2-1; no clear D gene. The V and J ends lost 0 bases and 4 bases respectively, with 13 bases between them. The CDR3 is made up of 16 amino acids. Germline V CDR1 and CDR2: LGHNA, YNFKEQ. The CDR3 is CASSQEDSRWYNEQFF. The CDR3 nucleotides read TGTGCCAGCAGCCAAGAAGACTCACGGTGGTACAATGAGCAGTTCTTC.

This clone occurred a few times. Other DNA sequences in the sample encode the same CDR3. This chain connects TRBV7-9 to TRBJ2-1; weak D call: TRBD2 (5 bases). Looked up from germline, CDR1 is SEHNR and CDR2 is FQNEAQ (reference sequence). V lost 2 bases to trimming and J lost 7 bases, with 9 bases between them. The length of the CDR3 is 13 residues. The CDR3 protein is CASSLNRGNEQFF. As DNA, the CDR3 is TGTGCCAGCAGCTTAAATCGGGGAAATGAGCAGTTCTTC.

The chain couples TRBV5-1 to TRBJ2-2; 8 bases agree with TRBD2. V lost 3 bases to trimming and J lost 0 bases; unmatched junction nucleotides: 4. CDR3 length equals 16 residues. CDR1 is SGHRS and CDR2 is YFSETQ in the germline V gene. The CDR3 DNA sequence: TGCGCCAGCAGCTCGGGCGGGGGGCCGAACACCGGGGAGCTGTTTTTT. This gives the protein CASSSGGGPNTGELFF.

The chain recombines TRBV7-9 with TRBJ2-7, with TRBD1 matching over 12 bases. Per the germline V gene, CDR1 is SEHNR and CDR2 is FQNEAQ (reference sequence). The length of the CDR3 is 16 residues. The V and J ends lost 5 bases and 7 bases, in that order; junction bases with no gene match: 12. CDR3 amino acids: CASSTSGTGGSWEQYF. CDR3 coding DNA: TGTGCCAGCAGCACCTCCGGGACAGGGGGCTCCTGGGAGCAGTACTTC.

The chain joins TRBV5-1 to TRBJ2-7, with TRBD2 matching over 7 bases. Per germline, CDR1 SGHRS and CDR2 YFSETQ. The CDR3 has 17 residues. J lost 3 bases, V lost 2 bases, and 14 bases had no gene match. CDR3 sequence: CASSLRISGAGGYEQYF. For the CDR3, the DNA is TGCGCCAGCAGCTTAAGGATCAGCGGGGCCGGGGGCTACGAGCAGTACTTC.

The chain joins TRBV11-2 to TRBJ2-3, with D perhaps matching TRBD2 (6 bases). The CDR3 is 13 amino acids. Germline lookup yields CDR1 SGHAT and CDR2 FQNNGV. The V gene lost 5 bases and the J gene lost 7 bases, with 13 bases spanning the gap. The CDR3 DNA reads TGTGCCAGCAGCGCGGGACTTCCCCATACGCAGTATTTT. This gives the protein CASSAGLPHTQYF. The entire variable domain, with the rest obtained from reference TRBV11-2 and TRBJ2-3, is as follows: EAGVAQSPRYKIIEKRQSVAFWCNPISGHATLYWYQQILGQGPKLLIQFQNNGVVDDSQLPKDRFSAERLKGVDSTLKIQPAKLEDSAVYLCASSAGLPHTQYFGPGTRLTVL.

This rearrangement joins TRBV6-5 to TRBJ1-2, with TRBD1 matching over 10 bases. Unmatched junction bases numbered 14, after V lost 8 bases and J lost 8 bases. The CDR3 has 15 amino acids. The germline V gene has CDR1 MNHEY and CDR2 SVGAGI. The CDR3 sequence is CASLLSDRGWLGYTF. The CDR3 bases are TGTGCCAGCTTACTTTCGGACAGGGGGTGGTTGGGCTACACCTTC.

This chain uses TRBV11-2 with TRBJ2-1; D remains ambiguous. The CDR3 has 14 residues. Germline V gives CDR1 SGHAT, CDR2 FQNNGV. The V end lost 1 base, the J end lost 2 bases, and 6 bases lay between the germline ends. Here the CDR3 reads CASSLASAYNEQFF. The DNA of the CDR3 is TGTGCCAGCAGCTTAGCCAGCGCCTACAATGAGCAGTTCTTC.

This clone was detected once. The J gene is TRBJ2-1, the V gene TRBV18, with a possible D match to TRBD2 (6 bases). The CDR3 is 16 amino acids. Trimming left V 3 bases short and J 7 bases short, with 19 bases between. Germline V lookup: CDR1 KGHSH, CDR2 LQKENI. The CDR3 here is CASSPSGTRGNNEQFF. Here the CDR3 DNA reads TGTGCCAGCTCACCCTCCGGGACTCGGGGAAATAATGAGCAGTTCTTC.

V and J are TRBV2 and TRBJ1-2; possibly TRBD1 for D (6 bases). Germline CDR1 SNHLY, CDR2 FYNNEI. Trimming removed 6 bases from V and 8 bases from J, with 19 bases in between. CDR3 size: 14 residues. For the CDR3, the DNA is TGTGCCAGCAGCCTGGGTTGGGGGCCGGGAGGCTACACCTTC. Protein sequence: CASSLGWGPGGYTF. The full variable domain, in which reference TRBV2 and TRBJ1-2 provide the parts outside the CDR3, is EPEVTQTPSHQVTQMGQEVILRCVPISNHLYFYWYRQILGQKVEFLVSFYNNEISEKSEIFDDQFSVERPDGSNFTLKIRSTKLEDSAMYFCASSLGWGPGGYTFGSGTRLTVV.

The chain is built from TRBV11-2 and TRBJ2-1, with unresolved D. CDR3 length: 12 amino acids. Germline assignment: CDR1 SGHAT and CDR2 FQNNGV. Trimming removed 1 base from V and 9 bases from J, with 7 bases in between. DNA for the CDR3: TGTGCCAGCAGCTTAGTTTCGAGTGAGCAGTTCTTC. Translated, it gives CASSLVSSEQFF.

V and J are TRBV6-5 and TRBJ2-7; 11 bases line up with TRBD1. Germline CDR1 reads MNHEY; CDR2 reads SVGAGI. The CDR3 runs to 15 residues. V dropped 8 bases and J dropped 3; count of bases not matched to a gene: 9. The CDR3 sequence: CASGRLGTGGYEQYF. CDR3 nucleotide sequence: TGTGCCAGCGGCCGTTTGGGGACAGGGGGCTACGAGCAGTACTTC.

The chain combines TRBV5-4 with TRBJ1-2, with D uncertain. V was cut by 0 bases and J by 4 bases, with 10 bases left in between. CDR3 length equals 14 residues. Germline V gives CDR1 SGHNT, CDR2 YYREEE (reference sequence). CDR3 region: CASSLEGTTYGYTF. The CDR3 bases are TGTGCCAGCAGCTTGGAAGGCACTACCTATGGCTACACCTTC.

This chain's CDR3 is CASSPLTGAGETQYF. DNA for the CDR3: TGTGCCAGCTCACCTTTGACAGGGGCGGGGGAGACCCAGTACTTC. The rearrangement joins TRBV18 to TRBJ2-5; 8 bases fit TRBD1. The germline gives CDR1 KGHSH, CDR2 LQKENI. V lost 3 bases, J lost 5 bases, and 8 bases stayed unmatched. This CDR3 region has 15 residues.

This clone has more than one count but fewer than ten. This chain connects TRBV7-9 to TRBJ2-5; TRBD2 is a possible D gene (5 bases). This CDR3 contains 12 residues. In germline, CDR1 is SEHNR, CDR2 FQNEAQ (reference sequence). V lost 5 bases and J 4 bases, leaving 8 bases between the germline ends. CDR3: CASSPAGETQYF. For the CDR3, the DNA is TGTGCCAGCAGCCCGGCGGGAGAGACCCAGTACTTC.

This chain joins TRBV6-5 and TRBJ1-6; 9 nucleotides agree with TRBD1. CDR3 length: 15 amino acids. V gave up 6 bases and J gave up 7 bases; unmatched junction bases: 7. Germline loops: CDR1 MNHEY, CDR2 SVGAGI. Here the CDR3 reads CASRSRDRVNSPLHF. The CDR3 DNA sequence: TGTGCCAGCAGAAGCCGGGACAGGGTCAATTCACCCCTCCACTTT.

A note on this clone: An end of the junction differs from the germline gene, which may be a read error. The chain employs TRBV10-3 and TRBJ2-5, with a possible D match to TRBD1 (5 bases). Germline CDR1 and CDR2: ENHRY and SYGVKD. The CDR3 covers 15 residues. DNA of the CDR3: TGTGCCATCAGTGACGGGCAGGGCGACCAAGAAACCCAGTACTTC. Translation: CAISDGQGDQETQYF.

The CDR3 sequence is CASSVDDRGRQGYTF. CDR3 DNA: TGTGCCAGCAGCGTAGACGACCGGGGGAGGCAGGGCTACACCTTC. This chain joins TRBV9 and TRBJ1-2, with D maybe TRBD1 (5 bases). Trimming removed 0 bases at V and 8 bases at J, with 17 bases between. CDR1 and CDR2 from the germline V gene are SGDLS and YYNGEE. The CDR3 sequence is 15 residues long.

The rearrangement joins TRBV6-1 to TRBJ1-4; 7 nucleotides line up with TRBD1. Germline loops: CDR1 MNHNS, CDR2 SASEGT. V was clipped by 0 bases and J by 10 bases; unmatched bases: 11. The CDR3 contains 16 residues. The DNA of the CDR3 is TGTGCCAGCAGTGAAGCAGTAGGGGGCGCGGGGACAAAACTGTTTTTT. Translation gives CASSEAVGGAGTKLFF.

The count of this clone is one. The rearrangement uses TRBV2 and TRBJ2-1; 9 bases agree with TRBD1. Germline V CDR1 and CDR2: SNHLY, FYNNEI. The CDR3 length is 16 residues. V trimming: 8 bases; J trimming: 8 bases; junction bases outside the gene matches: 16. CDR3 sequence reads: CASRPYRGQGWDEQFF. As DNA, the CDR3 is TGTGCCAGCCGTCCCTACCGGGGACAGGGTTGGGATGAGCAGTTCTTC. The full variable domain, completed using reference TRBV2 and TRBJ2-1, is EPEVTQTPSHQVTQMGQEVILRCVPISNHLYFYWYRQILGQKVEFLVSFYNNEISEKSEIFDDQFSVERPDGSNFTLKIRSTKLEDSAMYFCASRPYRGQGWDEQFFGPGTRLTVL.

As for this clone: Within the sample, other DNA sequences also encode this same CDR3. J is TRBJ2-7 and V is TRBV10-3, with a weak D call TRBD2 (6 bases). Trimming cost V 4 bases and J 3 bases, with 10 bases left between them. From germline, CDR1 is ENHRY and CDR2 SYGVKD. The CDR3 totals 13 residues. The CDR3 is CAISGQGGYEQYF. In nucleotides, the CDR3 is TGTGCCATCAGTGGGCAGGGAGGCTACGAGCAGTACTTC.

This chain links TRBV29-1 with TRBJ2-2, with a tentative D call TRBD2 (7 bases). The CDR3 is made up of 12 amino acids. Germline V gene lookup returns CDR1 SQVTM and CDR2 ANQGSEA. Trimming took off 7 bases at V and 7 bases at J, with 13 bases between the two ends. The DNA of the CDR3 is TGCAGCGGCGGGGGCGCGGGCGGGGAGCTGTTTTTT. Amino acids: CSGGGAGGELFF.

In this sample, this clone turned up once. The genes are TRBV18 and TRBJ1-2, with TRBD1 as a possible D gene (5 bases). Germline V lookup: CDR1 KGHSH, CDR2 LQKENI. Trimming cost V 3 bases and J 0 bases, with 20 bases left between them. This CDR3 is 18 amino acids long. This CDR3 reads CASSPRAPQGTANYGYTF. In DNA, the CDR3 is TGTGCCAGCTCACCCCGGGCCCCGCAGGGAACAGCTAACTATGGCTACACCTTC.

V and J are TRBV6-2 or TRBV6-3 and TRBJ1-2, with TRBD1 matching over 7 bases. Looked up from germline, CDR1 is MNHEY and CDR2 is SVGEGT. The V and J ends lost 4 bases and 4 bases, in that order; junction bases with no gene match: 3. The CDR3 is 13 amino acids. The CDR3 DNA is TGTGCCAGCAGTTCGACAGGGAGCTATGGCTACACCTTC. It yields the protein CASSSTGSYGYTF.

V usage is TRBV4-1 and J usage is TRBJ2-1; TRBD2 matches 9 bases. J lost 9 bases, V lost 0 bases, and 9 bases had no gene match. Per germline, CDR1 MGHRA and CDR2 YSYEKL. This CDR3 is 16 amino acids long. The CDR3: CASSQDKAGGPVEQFF. Written as DNA, the CDR3 is TGCGCCAGCAGCCAAGATAAGGCGGGGGGGCCGGTTGAGCAGTTCTTC.

The chain links TRBV7-9 to TRBJ2-5; D ambiguous. Trimming took 2 bases from V and 7 from J, leaving 8 bases between them. CDR3 length: 12 residues. The germline V gene encodes CDR1 SEHNR and CDR2 FQNEAQ (reference sequence). Here the CDR3 reads CASSLPRATQYF. CDR3 coding DNA: TGTGCCAGCAGCTTACCACGCGCGACCCAGTACTTC. The complete variable domain, with remaining parts taken from reference TRBV7-9 and TRBJ2-5, reads DTGVSQNPRHKITKRGQNVTFRCDPISEHNRLYWYRQTLGQGPEFLTYFQNEAQLEKSRLLSDRFSAERPKGSFSTLEIQRTEQGDSAMYLCASSLPRATQYFGPGTRLLVL.

The J gene is TRBJ1-5, the V gene TRBV6-5; D is uncertain. Per the germline V gene, CDR1 is MNHEY and CDR2 is SVGAGI. The CDR3 runs to 13 residues. V dropped 6 bases and J dropped 6 bases, with 12 bases sitting between them. The DNA for the CDR3 is TGTGCCAGCAGGACGGGGAACGGTCAGCCCCAGCATTTT. Translating gives CASRTGNGQPQHF.